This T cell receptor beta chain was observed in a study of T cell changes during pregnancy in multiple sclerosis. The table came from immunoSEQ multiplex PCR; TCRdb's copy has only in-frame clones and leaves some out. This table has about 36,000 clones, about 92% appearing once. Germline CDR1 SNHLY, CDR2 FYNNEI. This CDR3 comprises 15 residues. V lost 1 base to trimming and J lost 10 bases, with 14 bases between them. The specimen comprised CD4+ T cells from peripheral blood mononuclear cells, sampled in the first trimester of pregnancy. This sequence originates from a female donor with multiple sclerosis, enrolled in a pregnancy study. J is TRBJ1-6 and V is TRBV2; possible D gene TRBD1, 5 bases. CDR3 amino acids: CASSEGLGVWSPLHF. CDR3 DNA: TGTGCCAGCAGTGAAGGCTTAGGGGTTTGGTCACCCCTCCACTTT.